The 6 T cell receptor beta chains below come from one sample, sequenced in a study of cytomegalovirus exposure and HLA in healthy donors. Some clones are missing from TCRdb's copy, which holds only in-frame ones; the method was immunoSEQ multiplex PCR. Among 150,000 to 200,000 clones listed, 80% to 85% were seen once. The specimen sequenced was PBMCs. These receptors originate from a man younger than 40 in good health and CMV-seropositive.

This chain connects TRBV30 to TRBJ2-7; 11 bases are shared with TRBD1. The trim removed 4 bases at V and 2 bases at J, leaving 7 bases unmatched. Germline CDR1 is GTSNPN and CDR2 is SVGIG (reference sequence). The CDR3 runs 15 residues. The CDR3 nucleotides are TGTGCCTGGAAAAAGGACAGGGGGCCAACCTACGAGCAGTACTTC. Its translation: CAWKKDRGPTYEQYF.

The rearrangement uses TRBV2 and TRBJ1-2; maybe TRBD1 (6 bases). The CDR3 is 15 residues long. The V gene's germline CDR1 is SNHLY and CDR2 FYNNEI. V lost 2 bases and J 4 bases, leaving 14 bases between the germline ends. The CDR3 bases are TGTGCCAGCAGTGAACAGCGGGGGCTGAGCTATGGCTACACCTTC. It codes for CASSEQRGLSYGYTF.

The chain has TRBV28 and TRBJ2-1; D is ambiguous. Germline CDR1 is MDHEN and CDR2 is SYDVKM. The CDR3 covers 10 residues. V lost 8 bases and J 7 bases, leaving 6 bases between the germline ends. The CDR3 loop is CASRENEQFF. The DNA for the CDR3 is TGTGCCAGCCGCGAGAATGAGCAGTTCTTC.

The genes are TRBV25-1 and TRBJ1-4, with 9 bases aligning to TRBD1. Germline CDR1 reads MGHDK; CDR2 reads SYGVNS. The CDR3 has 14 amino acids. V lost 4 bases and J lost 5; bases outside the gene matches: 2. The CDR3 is CASSAGQGNEKLFF. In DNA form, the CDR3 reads TGTGCCAGCAGTGCCGGACAGGGGAATGAAAAACTGTTTTTT. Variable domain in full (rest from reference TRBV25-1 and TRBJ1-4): EADIYQTPRYLVIGTGKKITLECSQTMGHDKMYWYQQDPGMELHLIHYSYGVNSTEKGDLSSESTVSRIRTEHFPLTLESARPSHTSQYLCASSAGQGNEKLFFGSGTQLSVL.

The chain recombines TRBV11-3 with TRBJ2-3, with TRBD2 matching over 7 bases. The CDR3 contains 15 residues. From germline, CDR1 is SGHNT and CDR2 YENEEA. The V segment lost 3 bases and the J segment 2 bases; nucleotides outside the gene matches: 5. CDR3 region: CASSFGRETTDTQYF. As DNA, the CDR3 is TGTGCCAGCAGCTTCGGGCGGGAGACCACAGATACGCAGTATTTT.

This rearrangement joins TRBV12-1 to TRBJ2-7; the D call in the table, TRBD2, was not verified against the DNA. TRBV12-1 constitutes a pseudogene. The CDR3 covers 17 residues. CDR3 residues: CASSFVSGREFEREQYF. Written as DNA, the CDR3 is TGTGCCAGCAGCTTTGTAAGCGGGAGGGAGTTTGAGCGCGAGCAGTACTTC.